One sample yielded the 4 T cell receptor beta chains listed below, sequenced in a study of glioma-infiltrating T cells after dendritic cell vaccination listed by TCRdb under 2016. Libraries were prepared through the immunoSEQ multiplex PCR assay. TCRdb retrieved this table from immuneACCESS and kept in-frame rearrangements only. Not all clones are present; in checked studies, unresolved V genes account for under half, and no reason is known for the remainder. Counted in this sample were around 87,000 clones; roughly four fifths of them appeared once. The ten largest make up roughly 6.8% of the sample. The time point label of this sample denotes: after dendritic cell vaccination, including at tumor progression/relapse. Sequencing was performed on blood, taken after dendritic cell vaccination. Receptors originate from a human donor with glioblastoma.

A single count supports this clone. This chain uses TRBV6-1 with TRBJ2-2; TRBD1 agrees at 7 bases. Germline lookup yields CDR1 MNHNS and CDR2 SASEGT. This CDR3 has 14 amino acids. V lost 6 bases, J lost 5 bases, and 6 bases stayed unmatched. CDR3 loop: CASRVGGRTGELFF. The CDR3 DNA is TGTGCCAGCAGGGTAGGGGGCCGGACCGGGGAGCTGTTTTTT.

V and J are TRBV20-1 and TRBJ1-5; D is perhaps TRBD1 (5 bases). V lost 6 bases to trimming and J lost 4 bases, with 7 bases between them. This CDR3 contains 11 residues. Germline lookup yields CDR1 DFQATT and CDR2 SNEGSKA (reference sequence). CDR3 amino acids: CSASGNQPQHF. For the CDR3, the DNA is TGCAGTGCCTCAGGGAATCAGCCCCAGCATTTT.

This chain uses TRBV6-5 with TRBJ2-4; D may be TRBD1 (7 bases). V lost 6 bases and J lost 7, with 13 bases in between. The CDR3 covers 13 residues. In germline, CDR1 is MNHEY, CDR2 SVGAGI. CDR3 nucleotide sequence: TGTGCCAGCAGGTCAGGGGGGCCCAACATTCAGTACTTC. Residues: CASRSGGPNIQYF.

The chain links TRBV29-1 to TRBJ2-7; 10 positions match TRBD2. Germline loops: CDR1 SQVTM, CDR2 ANQGSEA. V dropped 4 bases and J dropped 4; count of bases not matched to a gene: 10. This CDR3 has 15 amino acids. CDR3 sequence reads: CSVALKSGGAYEQYF. CDR3 nucleotide sequence: TGCAGCGTTGCCCTAAAAAGCGGGGGGGCTTACGAGCAGTACTTC.